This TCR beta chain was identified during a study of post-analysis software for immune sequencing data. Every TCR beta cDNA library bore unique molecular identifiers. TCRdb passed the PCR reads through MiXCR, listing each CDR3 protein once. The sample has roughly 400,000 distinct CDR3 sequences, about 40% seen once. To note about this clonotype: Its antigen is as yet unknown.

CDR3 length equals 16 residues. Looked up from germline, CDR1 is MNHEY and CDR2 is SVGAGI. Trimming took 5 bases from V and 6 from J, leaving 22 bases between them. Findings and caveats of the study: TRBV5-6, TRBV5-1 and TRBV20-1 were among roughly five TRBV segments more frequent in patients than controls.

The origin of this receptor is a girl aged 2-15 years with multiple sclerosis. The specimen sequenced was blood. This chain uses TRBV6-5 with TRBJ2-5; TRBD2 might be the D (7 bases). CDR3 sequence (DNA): TGTGCCAGCAGTCCCCCGTCGCGGGGGCTTATGAAGACCCAGTACTTC. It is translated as CASSPPSRGLMKTQYF.